A single sample is the source of the 17 T cell receptor beta chains below, sequenced in a study of immune heterogeneity within non-small cell lung tumors. The authors used roughly 650 ng of bulk tumor genomic DNA per sample as template. Primary tumors were biopsied several times each, far apart, intraoperatively. Enrolled individuals presented with untreated, newly diagnosed non-small cell lung cancer and received curative surgery. A multiplex PCR containing 32 V primers and 13 J primers was used to amplify TCR beta CDR3. TCRdb re-analysed the multiplex PCR reads in MiXCR, keeping a single row per CDR3 protein. The repertoire holds 2,000 to 2,500 distinct CDR3 sequences, with approximately 30% as singletons. The material sequenced was lung tumor tissue. The receptor set was obtained from a man aged 55 to 69 with non-small cell lung cancer.

By share of the sample, this clonotype is medium-sized (0.01 to 0.1%). This chain links TRBV20-1 with TRBJ1-1, with D unclear. CDR1 DFQATT and CDR2 SNEGSKA come from the germline V gene (reference sequence). The CDR3 contains 14 residues. V lost 3 bases and J lost 3, with 14 bases in between. The chain's CDR3 is CSASSGPYYTEAFF. CDR3 bases: TGCAGTGCTAGTAGTGGGCCTTATTACACTGAAGCTTTCTTT.

CDR3 nucleotides: TGTGCCAGCAGTAGAGACAGCTTTCTAATAGCTTTCTTT. It codes for CASSRDSFLIAFF. J is TRBJ1-1 and V is TRBV6-1; TRBD1 is a possible D gene (5 bases). CDR1 is MNHNS, CDR2 SASEGT, per germline. The V and J ends lost 5 bases and 10 bases respectively, with 17 bases between them. The CDR3 has 13 amino acids.

This clonotype was counted only a few times. V usage is TRBV18 and J usage is TRBJ1-1; perhaps TRBD1 as D (5 bases). Per the germline V gene, CDR1 is KGHSH and CDR2 is LQKENI. This CDR3 has 14 residues. V dropped 3 bases and J dropped 6 bases, with 14 bases sitting between them. The CDR3 here is CASSPEVGGSEAFF. The CDR3 nucleotides are TGTGCCAGCTCACCCGAGGTCGGGGGGTCTGAAGCTTTCTTT.

This clonotype is medium-sized (0.01 to 0.1%) in the sample. This chain uses TRBV20-1 with TRBJ1-2; 8 bases are shared with TRBD1. Germline loops: CDR1 DFQATT, CDR2 SNEGSKA (reference sequence). Losses at the gene ends were 6 bases for V and 6 bases for J; bases not matched to a gene: 9. This CDR3 spans 13 amino acids. CDR3 DNA sequence: TGCAGTGCCGCCTCGGACAGGGTGAATGGCTACACCTTC. Translating gives CSAASDRVNGYTF.

This clonotype is classed as large (0.1 to 1%). V gene TRBV7-2 combines with J gene TRBJ2-7; the match to TRBD2 covers 7 bases. Germline assignment: CDR1 SGHTA and CDR2 FQGNSA. The CDR3 covers 14 residues. V shed 0 bases and J 5 bases; nucleotides not matched to a gene: 4. CDR3 nucleotide sequence: TGTGCCAGCAGCTTAGCGGCGGGAGCCAACGAGCAGTACTTC. Encoded protein: CASSLAAGANEQYF.

The V call is TRBV28, the J call TRBJ2-7; D not certain. V dropped 6 bases and J dropped 5 bases, with 11 bases sitting between them. From germline, CDR1 is MDHEN and CDR2 SYDVKM. The CDR3 contains 12 residues. CDR3 loop: CASSPVHNEQYF. The CDR3 coding sequence is TGTGCCAGCAGCCCGGTTCACAACGAGCAGTACTTC.

By share, this clonotype ranks as medium-sized. The chain is built from TRBV12-3 or TRBV12-4 and TRBJ1-1, with no clear D. The CDR3 runs 13 residues. Trimming took 4 bases from V and 2 from J, leaving 8 bases between them. This CDR3 reads CASSSPFNTEAFF. As DNA, the CDR3 is TGTGCCAGCAGTTCACCCTTTAACACTGAAGCTTTCTTT.

Turning to this clonotype: A read error is possible here, since a much larger clone lies one base away. The chain employs TRBV30 and TRBJ2-7; D tentatively reads TRBD1 or TRBD2 (5 bases each). Trimming left V 5 bases short and J 9 bases short, with 14 bases between. The CDR3 has 11 residues. The germline gives CDR1 GTSNPN, CDR2 SVGIG (reference sequence). The CDR3 protein is CAWSNGAGQYF. The CDR3 nucleotides are TGTGCCTGGTCCAACGGGGCCGGGCAGTACTTC.

The chain joins TRBV6-1 to TRBJ2-5; D ambiguous. This CDR3 is built from 12 residues. Trimming took off 8 bases at V and 4 bases at J, with 11 bases between the two ends. The germline CDR1 and CDR2 sequences are MNHNS and SASEGT. The chain's CDR3 is CASGHVGETQYF. The CDR3 region has the DNA TGTGCCAGCGGCCACGTCGGAGAGACCCAGTACTTC.

In the case of this clonotype: Possible read error: a much larger clone is one base away. This CDR3 is CASSLVQGGGEQFF. In DNA, the CDR3 is TGTGCTAGCAGCTTGGTACAGGGGGGTGGGGAGCAGTTCTTC. V gene TRBV7-7 combines with J gene TRBJ2-1, with 8 bases lining up with TRBD1. Germline V gene sequence: CDR1 SSHAT, CDR2 FNYEAQ (reference sequence). The CDR3 is 14 amino acids.

In this sample, this clonotype turned up a few times. J is TRBJ2-4 and V is TRBV7-2; tentative D call: TRBD1 (6 bases). The length of the CDR3 is 14 residues. Germline CDR1 is SGHTA and CDR2 is FQGNSA. The V end was cut by 2 bases, the J end by 1 base, with 6 bases between. The CDR3 here is CASSLRGAKNIQYF. As DNA, the CDR3 is TGTGCCAGCAGCTTAAGGGGGGCCAAAAACATTCAGTACTTC.

As to this clonotype: A much larger clone sits a single nucleotide away, making a read error possible. Since the CDR3 does not end with the conserved phenylalanine or tryptophan, this likely comes from a read error. CDR3 sequence reads: CASSREGQGPTDTQYV. The CDR3 bases are TGCGCCAGCAGCCGGGAAGGACAGGGGCCCACAGATACGCAGTATGTT. This rearrangement joins TRBV5-1 to TRBJ2-3, with 9 bases identical to TRBD1. Germline V gene sequence: CDR1 SGHRS, CDR2 YFSETQ. V was pared by 4 bases and J by 2 bases, with 8 bases of the junction left unmatched. The CDR3 totals 16 residues.

The chain has TRBV20-1 and TRBJ2-6, with TRBD2 as a possible D gene (6 bases). Germline V lookup: CDR1 DFQATT, CDR2 SNEGSKA (reference sequence). The CDR3 consists of 16 residues. V was trimmed by 0 bases and J by 4 bases, leaving 13 bases between them. This CDR3 reads CSARDLEGTGANVLTF. The CDR3 DNA is TGCAGTGCTAGAGATTTGGAGGGGACGGGGGCCAACGTCCTGACTTTC.

In DNA, the CDR3 is TGTGCCAGCAGCTTCAGAGGAACCTACGAGCAGTACTTC. The encoded protein is CASSFRGTYEQYF. The rearrangement joins TRBV3-1 to TRBJ2-7; D unclear. The CDR3 consists of 13 residues. From germline, CDR1 is LGHDT and CDR2 YNNKEL (reference sequence). V was shortened by 5 bases and J by 2 bases, with 10 bases between the two germline ends.

This chain links TRBV5-1 with TRBJ2-1; D possibly matches TRBD1 or TRBD2 (5 bases each). The V end was cut by 4 bases, the J end by 6 bases, with 17 bases between. There are 15 residues in the CDR3. Germline V lookup: CDR1 SGHRS, CDR2 YFSETQ. In DNA form, the CDR3 reads TGCGCCAGCAGCGTCGCTCCGGGGCCGTTCAATGAGCAGTTCTTC. Protein sequence: CASSVAPGPFNEQFF.

This clonotype has just a few counts. The J gene is TRBJ2-5, the V gene TRBV20-1; D ambiguous. CDR1 and CDR2 (germline): DFQATT, SNEGSKA (reference sequence). Trimming took 6 bases from V and 3 from J, leaving 5 bases between them. This CDR3 has 10 amino acids. The CDR3 nucleotides read TGCAGTGCATTGGAAGAGACCCAGTACTTC. Protein: CSALEETQYF.

This clonotype was seen a few times. The chain carries TRBV3-1 and TRBJ2-5, with a tentative D call TRBD1 (6 bases). V was pared by 4 bases and J by 5 bases, with 14 bases between. The length of the CDR3 is 14 residues. Germline assignment: CDR1 LGHDT and CDR2 YNNKEL (reference sequence). The CDR3: CASSPWGRGETQYF. The CDR3 DNA sequence: TGTGCCAGCAGCCCTTGGGGGCGCGGGGAGACCCAGTACTTC.